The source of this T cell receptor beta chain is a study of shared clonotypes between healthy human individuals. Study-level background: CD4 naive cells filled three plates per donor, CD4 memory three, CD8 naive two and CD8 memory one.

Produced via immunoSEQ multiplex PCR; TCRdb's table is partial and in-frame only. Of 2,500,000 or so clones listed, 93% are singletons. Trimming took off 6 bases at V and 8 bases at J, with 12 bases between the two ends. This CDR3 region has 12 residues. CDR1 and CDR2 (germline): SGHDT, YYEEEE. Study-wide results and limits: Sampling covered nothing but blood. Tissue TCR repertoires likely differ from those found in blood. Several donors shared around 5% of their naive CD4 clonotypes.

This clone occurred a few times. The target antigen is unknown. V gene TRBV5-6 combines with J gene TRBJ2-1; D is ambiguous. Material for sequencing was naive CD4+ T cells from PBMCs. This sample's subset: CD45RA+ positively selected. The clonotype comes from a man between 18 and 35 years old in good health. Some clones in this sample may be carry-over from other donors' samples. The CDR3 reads CASTARLDEQFF. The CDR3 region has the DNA TGTGCCAGCACGGCTCGACTGGATGAGCAGTTCTTC.